Each of the 14 T cell receptor beta chains below was sequenced from the same sample in a study of OX40 agonist ivuxolimab in advanced cancers. Here immunoSEQ multiplex PCR was the method, and the copy in TCRdb shows in-frame clones only, minus some. The data hold some 90,000 clones, with roughly 86% observed a single time. Material: CD4+ or CD8+ T cells sorted from blood, obtained in a trial of the OX40 agonist ivuxolimab. These receptors were obtained from an adult with an advanced solid tumor such as melanoma, head and neck, liver or kidney cancer.

The chain has TRBV5-1 and TRBJ1-2, with D maybe TRBD1 (6 bases). Per the germline V gene, CDR1 is SGHRS and CDR2 is YFSETQ. V lost 4 bases and J 7 bases, leaving 23 bases between the germline ends. CDR3 length equals 16 residues. DNA for the CDR3: TGCGCCAGCAGCGTAACCTCAGGGGATTATGGGGGTGGCTACACCTTC. This translates into CASSVTSGDYGGGYTF.

This chain connects TRBV6-6 to TRBJ2-1; 11 bases agree with TRBD2. The J segment lost 5 bases and the V segment lost 2 bases, leaving 5 bases of the junction unmatched. Germline V CDR1 and CDR2: MNHNY, SVGAGI (reference sequence). This CDR3 is 16 amino acids long. CDR3 in DNA: TGTGCCAGCAGTTACAGTAGCGGGAGGGGGGACAATGAGCAGTTCTTC. This gives the protein CASSYSSGRGDNEQFF.

The chain is built from TRBV6-5 and TRBJ2-1; TRBD2 aligns across 10 bases. The junction had 7 bases not matched to a gene; V was cut back by 3 bases and J by 11 bases. The CDR3 covers 14 residues. Germline CDR1 and CDR2: MNHEY and SVGAGI. CDR3 DNA sequence: TGTGCCAGCAGTTATAGTCTAGCGGGAGTCCAGCAGTTCTTC. Its protein product is CASSYSLAGVQQFF.

The J gene is TRBJ1-1, the V gene TRBV18; D is unclear. V lost 1 base to trimming and J lost 0 bases, with 9 bases between them. The CDR3 totals 15 residues. Germline V gene lookup returns CDR1 KGHSH and CDR2 LQKENI. CDR3 amino acids: CASSPLPELNTEAFF. Written as DNA, the CDR3 is TGTGCCAGCTCACCACTCCCGGAATTGAACACTGAAGCTTTCTTT.

In nucleotides, the CDR3 is TGTGCCAGCAGCCCCCACGAGCAGTACGTC. It yields the protein CASSPHEQYV. The rearrangement uses TRBV5-5 and TRBJ2-7, with D hard to call. Trimming pared 4 bases from V and 5 bases from J, leaving 4 bases between. Germline CDR1 is SGHKS and CDR2 is YYEKEE (reference sequence). The CDR3 loop spans 10 amino acids.

The rearrangement joins TRBV28 to TRBJ2-7; no reliable D call. The CDR3 totals 13 residues. V was cut by 5 bases and J by 4 bases, with 12 bases left in between. Germline assignment: CDR1 MDHEN and CDR2 SYDVKM. The CDR3 spells CASSPPLYYEQYF. CDR3 DNA: TGTGCCAGCAGTCCCCCCTTGTATTACGAGCAGTACTTC.

V is TRBV10-2 and J is TRBJ2-7, with D possibly being TRBD1 or TRBD2 (5 bases each). Germline assignment: CDR1 WSHSY and CDR2 SAAADI. The length of the CDR3 is 14 residues. Trimming cost V 5 bases and J 4 bases, with 15 bases left between them. The chain's CDR3 is CASSITGPGYEQYV. As DNA, the CDR3 is TGCGCCAGCAGTATAACGGGACCGGGGTACGAGCAGTACGTC.

The chain is built from TRBV7-2 and TRBJ1-4; 9 nucleotides agree with TRBD1. CDR1 is SGHTA, CDR2 FQGNSA, per germline. J gave up 7 bases and V 5 bases, and 5 bases lay outside the gene matches. This CDR3 is built from 14 residues. In nucleotides, the CDR3 is TGTGCCAGCAGCCCGGGACAGGGAGGTGAAAAACTGTTTTTT. Residues: CASSPGQGGEKLFF.

The chain joins TRBV4-3 to TRBJ2-2, with D possibly matching TRBD1 (6 bases). This CDR3 comprises 15 residues. The V gene's germline CDR1 is LGHNA and CDR2 YSLEER. Between the trimmed V and J ends, which lost 1 base and 6 bases, there was a span of 12 bases. CDR3 protein: CASSQVGHQPGELFF. As DNA, the CDR3 is TGCGCCAGCAGCCAAGTGGGACACCAACCCGGGGAGCTGTTTTTT.

With respect to this clone: The junction shows a germline mismatch at one end, possibly a read error. This rearrangement joins TRBV4-3 to TRBJ2-2, with D perhaps TRBD1 (5 bases). This CDR3 is 15 amino acids long. Germline-derived CDR1 and CDR2 are LGHNA and YSLEER. In DNA form, the CDR3 reads TGCGCCAGCAGCTCGCACAGGTTGAACCCCGGGGAGCTGTTTTTT. Translation: CASSSHRLNPGELFF.

The rearrangement links TRBV21-1 to TRBJ1-5; TRBD1 reflects the table's D call only, with no check against the DNA. TRBV21-1 corresponds to a pseudogene. CDR3 length equals 16 residues. The CDR3 DNA reads as TGTGCCAGCAGCAAACCCGATGGGGACATTAATCAGCCCCAGCATTTT. It yields the protein CASSKPDGDINQPQHF.

V gene TRBV27 combines with J gene TRBJ2-1, with 7 nucleotides matching TRBD2. Germline lookup yields CDR1 MNHEY and CDR2 SMNVEV (reference sequence). The CDR3 covers 16 residues. CDR3 region: CASRRGAGVTYNEQFF. DNA of the CDR3: TGTGCTAGCCGTCGAGGTGCGGGAGTCACCTACAATGAGCAGTTCTTC.

This clone was seen only once. The J gene is TRBJ1-5, the V gene TRBV27; 7 bases match TRBD1. With 5 bases clipped from V and 3 bases from J, the junction kept 4 bases outside the gene matches. This CDR3 has 14 residues. Germline-derived CDR1 and CDR2 are MNHEY and SMNVEV (reference sequence). CDR3 sequence: CASSAGTDNQPQHF. CDR3 coding DNA: TGTGCCAGCAGTGCCGGGACAGACAATCAGCCCCAGCATTTT.

The V and J genes are TRBV9 and TRBJ2-2; the match to TRBD2 covers 10 bases. The CDR3 runs to 16 residues. Trimming at V came to 0 bases and at J to 7 bases, leaving 6 bases not matched to a gene. From germline, CDR1 is SGDLS and CDR2 YYNGEE. CDR3 sequence: CASSVATAGGGGELFF. The CDR3 region has the DNA TGTGCCAGCAGCGTAGCTACAGCGGGGGGGGGCGGGGAGCTGTTTTTT.